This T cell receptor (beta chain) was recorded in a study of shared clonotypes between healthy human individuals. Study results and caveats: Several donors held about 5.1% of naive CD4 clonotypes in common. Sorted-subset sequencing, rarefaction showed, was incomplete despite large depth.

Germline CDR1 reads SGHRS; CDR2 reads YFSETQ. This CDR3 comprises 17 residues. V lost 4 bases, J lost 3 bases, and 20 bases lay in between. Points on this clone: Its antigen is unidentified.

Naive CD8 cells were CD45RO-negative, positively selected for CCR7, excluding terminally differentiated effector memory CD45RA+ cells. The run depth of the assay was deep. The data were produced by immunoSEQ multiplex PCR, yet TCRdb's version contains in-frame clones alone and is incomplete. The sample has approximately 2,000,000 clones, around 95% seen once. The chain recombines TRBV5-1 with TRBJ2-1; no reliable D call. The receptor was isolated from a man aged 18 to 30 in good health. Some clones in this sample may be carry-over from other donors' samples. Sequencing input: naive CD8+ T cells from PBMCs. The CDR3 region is CASSPDGWGTLYNEQFF. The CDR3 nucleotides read TGCGCCAGCAGCCCTGACGGTTGGGGAACCCTCTACAATGAGCAGTTCTTC.